This TCR beta chain was recorded in a study of naive and memory T cell subsets. Both TRBC1 and TRBC2 were covered by a beta constant-region primer of two equimolar oligonucleotides. The ligated cDNA underwent four PCR rounds using SP2 and nested alpha and beta constant-region primers. A 12-nucleotide UMI and the SP2 primer were added to the cDNA 3' end by oligonucleotide ligation. TCRdb called the UMI-ligation and nested PCR reads again in MiXCR, with one record for every CDR3 protein. The sample holds over 80,000 distinct CDR3 sequences, approximately 11% seen once. This clonotype was detected only a few times. As yet, its antigen is unknown. Four subsets defined by CD45RA and CD27 were sorted after CD3, CD4, CD8 and live/dead staining. V lost 2 bases, J lost 7 bases, and 12 bases lay in between. The CDR3 runs 15 residues. Whole-study results and caveats: A few larger clonotypes appeared in naive repertoires, especially CD8, possibly memory cells re-expressing CD45RA. There was no ground truth to check naive and memory subset results.

The V gene is TRBV12-3 or TRBV12-4, the J gene TRBJ1-6, with D possibly matching TRBD1 (5 bases). The sequence came from a human donor in good health. Sequencing used naive CD4+ T cells from blood. CDR3 in amino acids: CASSLRGIGNSPLHF. Here the CDR3 DNA reads TGTGCCAGCAGTTTACGGGGGATTGGAAATTCACCCCTCCACTTT.